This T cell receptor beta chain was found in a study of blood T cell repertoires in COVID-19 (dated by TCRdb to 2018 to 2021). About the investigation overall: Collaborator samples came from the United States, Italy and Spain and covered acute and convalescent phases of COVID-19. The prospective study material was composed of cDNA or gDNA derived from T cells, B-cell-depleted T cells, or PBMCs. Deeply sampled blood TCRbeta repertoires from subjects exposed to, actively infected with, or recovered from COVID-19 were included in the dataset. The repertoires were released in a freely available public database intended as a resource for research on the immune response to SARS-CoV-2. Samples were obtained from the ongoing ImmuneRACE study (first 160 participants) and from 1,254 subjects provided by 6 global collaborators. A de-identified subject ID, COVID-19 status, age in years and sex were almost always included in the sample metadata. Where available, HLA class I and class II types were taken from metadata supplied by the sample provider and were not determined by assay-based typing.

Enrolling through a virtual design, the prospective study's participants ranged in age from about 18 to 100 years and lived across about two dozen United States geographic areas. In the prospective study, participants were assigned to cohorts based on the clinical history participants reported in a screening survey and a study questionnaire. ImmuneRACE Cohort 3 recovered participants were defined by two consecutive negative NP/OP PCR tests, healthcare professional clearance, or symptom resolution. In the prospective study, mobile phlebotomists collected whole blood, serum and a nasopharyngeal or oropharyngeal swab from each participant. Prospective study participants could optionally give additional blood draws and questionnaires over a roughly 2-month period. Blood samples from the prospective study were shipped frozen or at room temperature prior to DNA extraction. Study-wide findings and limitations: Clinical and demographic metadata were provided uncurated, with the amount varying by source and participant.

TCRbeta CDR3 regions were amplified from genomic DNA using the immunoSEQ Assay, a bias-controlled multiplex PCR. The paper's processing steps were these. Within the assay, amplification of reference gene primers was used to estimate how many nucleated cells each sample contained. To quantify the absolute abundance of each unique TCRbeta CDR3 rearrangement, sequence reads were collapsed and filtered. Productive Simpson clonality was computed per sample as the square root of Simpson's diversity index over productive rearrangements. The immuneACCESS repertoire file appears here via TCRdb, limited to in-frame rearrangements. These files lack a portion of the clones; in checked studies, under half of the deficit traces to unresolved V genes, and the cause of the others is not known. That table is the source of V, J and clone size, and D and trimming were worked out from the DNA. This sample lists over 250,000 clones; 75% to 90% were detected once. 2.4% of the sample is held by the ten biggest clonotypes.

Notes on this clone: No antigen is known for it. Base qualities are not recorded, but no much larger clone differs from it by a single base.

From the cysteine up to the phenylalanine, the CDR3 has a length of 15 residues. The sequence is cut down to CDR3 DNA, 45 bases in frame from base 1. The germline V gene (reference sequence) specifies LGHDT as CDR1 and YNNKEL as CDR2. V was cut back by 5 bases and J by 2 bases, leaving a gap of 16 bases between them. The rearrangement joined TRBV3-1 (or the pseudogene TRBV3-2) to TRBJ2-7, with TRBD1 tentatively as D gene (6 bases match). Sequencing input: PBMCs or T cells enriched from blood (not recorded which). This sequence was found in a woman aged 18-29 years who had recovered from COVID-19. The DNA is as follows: TGTGCCAGCAGCTCTCCCTACAGGGCCCCCTACGAGCAGTACTTC. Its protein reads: CASSSPYRAPYEQYF.